Below are 27 T cell receptor beta chains sequenced from a single sample in a study of regulatory T cells in long-lasting Graves disease. Time point given: newly diagnosed GD, antithyroid drugs for less than 3 months. PBMCs were the source of the RNA used for TCR sequencing. HTBI primers from iRepertoire and Arm-PCR of CDR3 regions yielded the TCR beta libraries. Each CDR3 protein is one row after TCRdb ran MiXCR on the multiplex PCR reads. The sample consists of hundreds of thousands of distinct CDR3 sequences, 16% of them appearing once. The data were also submitted as part of a second study, on T cells in Graves' hyperthyroidism and ophthalmopathy.

The source was peripheral blood mononuclear cells (PBMCs), collected at new diagnosis, from a patient treated with antithyroid drugs. The receptors were gathered from a woman aged 25-40 years with Graves disease.

Of note for this clonotype: A far larger clone is one nucleotide away, so this likely arose from a read error. The CDR3 loop is CASNVGPGTAYEQFF. CDR3 coding DNA: TGTGCCAGCAACGTTGGGCCGGGGACAGCCTACGAGCAGTTCTTC. J is TRBJ2-1 and V is TRBV11-2; 7 bases are shared with TRBD1. Germline CDR1 SGHAT, CDR2 FQNNGV. CDR3 length equals 15 residues. Trimming took 7 bases from V and 10 from J; bases not matched to a gene: 16.

Ten or more counts support this clonotype. V usage is TRBV28 and J usage is TRBJ2-7; D remains unclear. CDR1 and CDR2 (germline): MDHEN, SYDVKM. CDR3 length: 12 amino acids. V was trimmed by 4 bases and J by 7 bases, leaving 11 bases between them. CDR3 amino acids: CASSSHAWEQYF. CDR3 coding DNA: TGTGCCAGCAGTTCCCACGCCTGGGAGCAGTACTTC.

The V call is TRBV7-9, the J call TRBJ1-1; D possibly corresponds to TRBD1 (5 bases). The CDR3 has 15 residues. The V and J ends lost 2 bases and 3 bases respectively, with 13 bases between them. CDR1 is SEHNR, CDR2 FQNEAQ, per germline (reference sequence). The DNA for the CDR3 is TGTGCCAGCAGCTTACCAGGGACCTCCCACACTGAAGCTTTCTTT. Protein: CASSLPGTSHTEAFF.

The chain has TRBV4-1 and TRBJ2-2; 9 positions match TRBD2. Germline CDR1 and CDR2: MGHRA and YSYEKL. V trimming: 0 bases; J trimming: 9 bases; junction bases outside the gene matches: 8. The CDR3 is made up of 16 amino acids. The CDR3 sequence is CASSQDSVAGVRELFF. CDR3 sequence (DNA): TGCGCCAGCAGCCAAGACAGTGTAGCGGGAGTACGGGAGCTGTTTTTT.

This clonotype was recorded many times. This chain connects TRBV20-1 to TRBJ2-1; 8 bases match TRBD2. The CDR3 runs to 14 residues. Per germline, CDR1 DFQATT and CDR2 SNEGSKA (reference sequence). Losses at the gene ends were 3 bases for V and 5 bases for J; bases not matched to a gene: 6. CDR3: CSASGTSENNEQFF. In DNA, the CDR3 is TGCAGTGCTAGTGGGACTAGTGAGAACAATGAGCAGTTCTTC.

This clonotype appeared a few times. This chain links TRBV6-1 with TRBJ2-2, with D possibly TRBD1 on 5 matching bases. V lost 5 bases and J lost 0, with 7 bases in between. Per the germline V gene, CDR1 is MNHNS and CDR2 is SASEGT. CDR3 length equals 14 residues. CDR3 nucleotides: TGTGCCAGCAGTCGACAGCCGAACACCGGGGAGCTGTTTTTT. Protein: CASSRQPNTGELFF.

The DNA of the CDR3 is TGTGCCAGCAGCTTTTTACGGAATGAGCAGTTCTTC. Translation gives CASSFLRNEQFF. The genes are TRBV5-6 and TRBJ2-1; no reliable D call. The ends were cut back, 2 bases at V and 7 bases at J, with 7 bases in the middle. The CDR3 covers 12 residues. The germline CDR1 and CDR2 sequences are SGHDT and YYEEEE.

This clonotype was seen at least ten times. The chain joins TRBV18 to TRBJ2-7; perhaps TRBD1 as D (6 bases). The CDR3 loop spans 12 amino acids. In germline, CDR1 is KGHSH, CDR2 LQKENI. Trimming cost V 3 bases and J 6 bases, with 9 bases left between them. The CDR3, as DNA: TGTGCCAGCTCACCGGCCAGGGGCGAGCAGTACTTC. Translated, it gives CASSPARGEQYF.

This clonotype was observed at least ten times. J is TRBJ2-2 and V is TRBV25-1; TRBD2 agrees at 7 bases. This CDR3 comprises 16 residues. With 1 base clipped from V and 4 bases from J, the junction kept 6 bases outside the gene matches. Germline assignment: CDR1 MGHDK and CDR2 SYGVNS. DNA for the CDR3: TGTGCCAGCAGTGAATTTAGCGGGCGAGGCACCGGGGAGCTGTTTTTT. This sequence encodes CASSEFSGRGTGELFF. The variable domain in full, with the rest retrieved from reference TRBV25-1 and TRBJ2-2, is EADIYQTPRYLVIGTGKKITLECSQTMGHDKMYWYQQDPGMELHLIHYSYGVNSTEKGDLSSESTVSRIRTEHFPLTLESARPSHTSQYLCASSEFSGRGTGELFFGEGSRLTVL.

Ten or more counts support this clonotype. J is TRBJ2-1 and V is TRBV2; D possibly matches TRBD1 or TRBD2 (6 bases each). The germline CDR1 and CDR2 sequences are SNHLY and FYNNEI. With 7 bases removed from V and 0 bases from J, the gap between germline ends came to 25 bases. The CDR3 totals 19 residues. CDR3 nucleotides: TGTGCCAGCACGAAACTCGAAGGGGGGTACCAGAGCTCCTACAATGAGCAGTTCTTC. Encoded protein: CASTKLEGGYQSSYNEQFF.

The sample holds many counts of this clonotype. The rearrangement uses TRBV2 and TRBJ1-1; D is possibly TRBD1 (6 bases). Germline V CDR1 and CDR2: SNHLY, FYNNEI. Trimming removed 6 bases at V and 3 bases at J, with 11 bases between. This CDR3 has 13 amino acids. The chain's CDR3 is CASRRGGYTEAFF. DNA for the CDR3: TGTGCCAGCAGGAGAGGGGGTTACACTGAAGCTTTCTTT.

This clonotype has ten or more counts. The rearrangement uses TRBV12-3 or TRBV12-4 and TRBJ2-2, with D possibly matching TRBD2 (5 bases). This CDR3 is 12 amino acids long. The V end was cut by 7 bases, the J end by 6 bases, with 9 bases between. The CDR3 DNA reads TGTGCCAGCACCCGAGGGTCCGGGGAGCTGTTTTTT. It translates to CASTRGSGELFF.

There are a few counts of this clonotype. This sequence joins TRBV20-1 and TRBJ1-2; 8 positions agree with TRBD1. Germline V gene lookup returns CDR1 DFQATT and CDR2 SNEGSKA (reference sequence). Trimming at V came to 5 bases and at J to 4 bases, leaving 3 bases not matched to a gene. CDR3 length equals 12 residues. The CDR3 here is CSAGDRFYGYTF. The CDR3 DNA reads as TGCAGTGCTGGGGACAGGTTCTATGGCTACACCTTC.

A few counts support this clonotype. This chain links TRBV27 with TRBJ2-1; 7 positions agree with TRBD2. V was clipped by 0 bases and J by 4 bases; unmatched bases: 6. The CDR3 is 16 residues long. Germline V gene sequence: CDR1 MNHEY, CDR2 SMNVEV (reference sequence). CDR3: CASSLSAGEGYNEQFF. The CDR3 DNA is TGTGCCAGCAGTTTATCTGCGGGAGAGGGATACAATGAGCAGTTCTTC.

This clonotype appeared many times. This rearrangement joins TRBV5-8 to TRBJ1-1; tentative D call: TRBD1 (5 bases). This CDR3 contains 15 residues. V was shortened by 4 bases and J by 3 bases, with 16 bases between the two germline ends. Germline assignment: CDR1 SGHTS and CDR2 YDEGEE. CDR3: CASSVGAPADTEAFF. CDR3 nucleotide sequence: TGTGCCAGCAGCGTAGGGGCCCCCGCGGACACTGAAGCTTTCTTT.

This clonotype was observed at least ten times. The V gene is TRBV28, the J gene TRBJ2-1; 8 positions agree with TRBD2. The CDR3 has 19 amino acids. Germline V CDR1 and CDR2: MDHEN, SYDVKM. Trimming removed 4 bases from V and 5 bases from J; junction bases left unmatched: 19. The CDR3 region has the DNA TGTGCCAGCAGTTCCAGCGAACCACGGGGGGGGAACGTTAACAATGAGCAGTTCTTC. It codes for CASSSSEPRGGNVNNEQFF.

This clonotype occurred many times. The CDR3 region has the DNA TGCAGCGTCAGGGTTGGCAATCAGCCCCAGCATTTT. Protein: CSVRVGNQPQHF. The V gene is TRBV29-1, the J gene TRBJ1-5, with D perhaps TRBD1 (5 bases). V was clipped by 6 bases and J by 2 bases, with 8 bases between them. This CDR3 is 12 amino acids long. The germline gives CDR1 SQVTM, CDR2 ANQGSEA.

This clonotype has at least ten counts. The V and J genes are TRBV20-1 and TRBJ2-5, with D perhaps TRBD2 (5 bases). The germline gives CDR1 DFQATT, CDR2 SNEGSKA (reference sequence). CDR3 length: 20 amino acids. V lost 3 bases, J lost 1 base, and 30 bases lay in between. The CDR3 sequence: CSASPVSKRWLSSVQETQYF. The CDR3, as DNA: TGCAGTGCTAGCCCCGTTTCGAAGCGGTGGCTTTCGTCCGTCCAAGAGACCCAGTACTTC.

To note about this clonotype: This may stem from a read error, because a much larger clone lies one nucleotide away. The CDR3 loop reads CASNYDGANTEALF. The CDR3 DNA reads as TGTGCCAGCAACTACGACGGAGCGAACACTGAAGCTCTCTTT. J is TRBJ1-1 and V is TRBV5-1; D uncertain. Looked up from germline, CDR1 is SGHRS and CDR2 is YFSETQ. This CDR3 has 14 amino acids.

This clonotype was seen ten or more times. The chain links TRBV19 to TRBJ1-2, with D maybe TRBD1 (5 bases). CDR1 LNHDA and CDR2 SQIVND come from the germline V gene (reference sequence). V was shortened by 9 bases and J by 4 bases, with 15 bases between the two germline ends. The CDR3 totals 13 residues. The CDR3 is CASATGGTYGYTF. CDR3 nucleotide sequence: TGTGCCAGCGCCACGGGGGGTACCTATGGCTACACCTTC.

This clonotype occurred many times. The chain links TRBV18 to TRBJ2-1, with D possibly being TRBD2 (5 bases). V was pared by 6 bases and J by 5 bases, with 14 bases between. The germline gives CDR1 KGHSH, CDR2 LQKENI. There are 14 residues in the CDR3. CDR3 loop: CASSLSPRDNEQFF. DNA of the CDR3: TGTGCCAGCTCCCTCTCCCCGCGGGACAATGAGCAGTTCTTC.

The chain uses TRBV7-9 and TRBJ2-1; tentative D call: TRBD1 (5 bases). Germline loops: CDR1 SEHNR, CDR2 FQNEAQ (reference sequence). The CDR3 is made up of 12 amino acids. The germline V and J ends were trimmed by 3 bases and 6 bases, with 6 bases remaining between them. CDR3 nucleotide sequence: TGTGCCAGCAGCTTTGGGGCCAATGAGCAGTTCTTC. Translating it yields CASSFGANEQFF.

V is TRBV5-1 and J is TRBJ2-7; 9 positions match TRBD2. V lost 5 bases, J lost 5 bases, and 8 bases stayed unmatched. Germline-derived CDR1 and CDR2 are SGHRS and YFSETQ. The CDR3 covers 14 residues. The CDR3 DNA sequence: TGCGCCAGCAGTTCCGGACTAGCGAGGGACGAGCAGTACTTC. As protein: CASSSGLARDEQYF.

This clonotype was counted at least ten times. The chain is built from TRBV5-1 and TRBJ1-1; maybe TRBD1 (5 bases). Germline V lookup: CDR1 SGHRS, CDR2 YFSETQ. The CDR3 consists of 14 residues. Deletions cut 4 bases from V and 3 bases from J, with 13 bases between. The CDR3 sequence: CASSRGSGDTEAFF. CDR3 nucleotides: TGCGCCAGCAGCCGGGGGTCGGGGGACACTGAAGCTTTCTTT.

This clonotype was recorded at least ten times. The rearrangement uses TRBV24-1 and TRBJ1-1, with a tentative D call TRBD1 (5 bases). V was trimmed by 4 bases and J by 10 bases, leaving 12 bases between them. Germline V gene sequence: CDR1 KGHDR, CDR2 SFDVKD. The CDR3 covers 12 residues. As DNA, the CDR3 is TGTGCCACCAGTGACCAGGGACGACGAGCTTTCTTT. Its translation is CATSDQGRRAFF.

This clonotype showed up many times. V and J are TRBV7-2 and TRBJ2-1; tentatively, D is TRBD1 (5 bases). The CDR3 has 13 amino acids. The V gene's germline CDR1 is SGHTA and CDR2 FQGNSA. The V gene lost 3 bases and the J gene lost 7 bases, with 10 bases spanning the gap. The DNA of the CDR3 is TGTGCCAGCAGCTTTGGCAGGGCGAATGAGCAGTTCTTC. Translated, it gives CASSFGRANEQFF.

This clonotype showed up just a few times. The CDR3: CSARVQGICTGELFF. CDR3 bases: TGCAGTGCTAGGGTCCAGGGTATTTGCACCGGGGAGCTGTTTTTT. This chain joins TRBV20-1 and TRBJ2-2, with D tentatively TRBD1 (5 bases). The V and J ends lost 3 bases and 4 bases respectively, with 15 bases between them. The germline V gene has CDR1 DFQATT and CDR2 SNEGSKA (reference sequence). This CDR3 is built from 15 residues.